The TCR delta chain described here comes from a study of human gamma delta and Vdelta1 T cells. Per germline, CDR1 TSWWSYY and CDR2 QGS. The CDR3 consists of 24 residues. J gave up 0 bases and V 0 bases, and 25 bases lay outside the gene matches. TCRdb fed the PCR reads into CATT to redo clone calling. The profile shows about 700 delta-chain clones, about 11% of them singletons. As for this clone: The amino acid sequence in TCRdb belongs to a much larger clone and departs from this DNA's translation at residue 17, likely a sequencing read error; the sequence shown is translated from the DNA.

The TCR was taken from a human donor in good health. The J gene is TRDJ1, the V gene TRDV1, with 10 bases aligning to TRDD3. The sample was differentiated CD27- Vdelta1 gamma-delta T cells from blood. The CDR3 nucleotides read TGTGCTCTTGGGGAACTGGGATCCCTGCCGCACTGGGGGATCCGATTACTGTACACCGATAAACTCATCTTT. It codes for CALGELGSLPHWGIRLLYTDKLIF.